The 21 T cell receptor beta chains below come from one sample, sequenced in a study of CD8+ T cells in alopecia areata. cDNA prepared by RNA extraction and subsequent reverse transcription served as the template for sequencing. Some clones are missing from TCRdb's copy, which holds only in-frame ones; the method was immunoSEQ multiplex PCR. This table has 150,000 to 200,000 clones, roughly 70% appearing once. Specimen: CD8+ T cells sorted from blood, collected at week 0. Receptors originate from a human donor with alopecia areata.

The rearrangement uses TRBV29-1 and TRBJ1-2; TRBD1 matches 11 bases. The CDR3 runs 15 residues. CDR1 and CDR2 from the germline V gene are SQVTM and ANQGSEA. After removal of 2 bases from V and 3 bases from J, the junction contained 5 bases not matched to a gene. In DNA form, the CDR3 reads TGCAGCGTTGAACCCCGGGACAGGGGGGACTATGGCTACACCTTC. This encodes CSVEPRDRGDYGYTF.

V gene TRBV4-1 combines with J gene TRBJ1-5; the match to TRBD1 covers 9 bases. Trimming at V came to 1 base and at J to 3 bases, leaving 7 bases not matched to a gene. Per the germline V gene, CDR1 is MGHRA and CDR2 is YSYEKL. The CDR3 spans 17 residues. The CDR3 reads CASSQVWTGDLNQPQHF. In DNA form, the CDR3 reads TGCGCCAGCAGCCAAGTGTGGACAGGGGACCTCAATCAGCCCCAGCATTTT.

V and J are TRBV30 and TRBJ1-1; D remains unclear. Germline V gene data show CDR1 as GTSNPN and CDR2 as SVGIG (reference sequence). The V end lost 0 bases, the J end lost 11 bases, and 16 bases lay between the germline ends. The CDR3 consists of 13 residues. The DNA for the CDR3 is TGTGCCTGGAGTGTATCCAAAGGGCTGGATGCTTTCTTT. Amino acids: CAWSVSKGLDAFF.

V and J are TRBV5-6 and TRBJ1-2; the D is unclear. Germline V gene data show CDR1 as SGHDT and CDR2 as YYEEEE. This CDR3 contains 14 residues. The ends were cut back, 0 bases at V and 4 bases at J, with 10 bases in the middle. CDR3 in amino acids: CASSLGRNLYGYTF. The CDR3 region has the DNA TGTGCCAGCAGCTTGGGACGGAACCTCTATGGCTACACCTTC.

The genes are TRBV30 and TRBJ2-5; no definite D call. CDR1 is GTSNPN, CDR2 SVGIG, per germline (reference sequence). The germline V and J ends were trimmed by 5 bases and 3 bases, with 4 bases remaining between them. This CDR3 is built from 10 residues. In DNA, the CDR3 is TGTGCCTGGGCAAAAGAGACCCAGTACTTC. This encodes CAWAKETQYF.

The CDR3 protein is CASSEARGADTQYF. The CDR3 coding sequence is TGTGCCAGCAGTGAAGCGCGGGGTGCGGATACGCAGTATTTT. V usage is TRBV6-1 and J usage is TRBJ2-3; tentative D call: TRBD2 (6 bases). The V gene lost 0 bases and the J gene lost 6 bases, with 10 bases spanning the gap. The CDR3 loop spans 14 amino acids. Per germline, CDR1 MNHNS and CDR2 SASEGT.

The chain joins TRBV29-1 to TRBJ2-3; 8 bases are shared with TRBD2. V lost 3 bases, J lost 0 bases, and 5 bases stayed unmatched. This CDR3 comprises 15 residues. The V gene's germline CDR1 is SQVTM and CDR2 ANQGSEA. This CDR3 is CSVETTSGSTDTQYF. In DNA form, the CDR3 reads TGCAGCGTTGAGACAACTAGCGGAAGCACAGATACGCAGTATTTT.

In its sample, this clone was seen once. CDR3 loop: CAWSGSANYGYTF. CDR3 DNA: TGTGCCTGGAGTGGGTCCGCTAACTATGGCTACACCTTC. The gene calls are TRBV30 and TRBJ1-2; D unresolved. The germline CDR1 and CDR2 sequences are GTSNPN and SVGIG (reference sequence). Deletions cut 1 base from V and 0 bases from J, with 6 bases between. This CDR3 is 13 amino acids long. The full variable domain, in which reference TRBV30 and TRBJ1-2 provide the parts outside the CDR3, is SQTIHQWPATLVQPVGSPLSLECTVEGTSNPNLYWYRQAAGRGLQLLFYSVGIGQISSEVPQNLSASRPQDRQFILSSKKLLLSDSGFYLCAWSGSANYGYTFGSGTRLTVV.

Comment on this clone: Its ends do not fully match the called genes, so a read error is possible. This chain's CDR3 is CASSLGQGTNEQYF. As DNA, the CDR3 is TGTGCTAGCAGCCTGGGACAGGGGACCAACGAGCAGTACTTC. The rearrangement joins TRBV7-7 to TRBJ2-7, with TRBD1 matching 10 bases. The CDR3 is 14 amino acids. Germline CDR1 reads SSHAT; CDR2 reads FNYEAQ (reference sequence).

The chain has TRBV30 and TRBJ1-5; D might be TRBD1 (6 bases). The CDR3 is 14 amino acids. With 2 bases removed from V and 7 bases from J, the gap between germline ends came to 15 bases. Germline CDR1 GTSNPN, CDR2 SVGIG (reference sequence). The CDR3, as DNA: TGTGCCTGGAGTAAGGATACAGGGTTGCAGCCCCAGCATTTT. Translated, it gives CAWSKDTGLQPQHF.

The chain carries TRBV19 and TRBJ1-2; D perhaps matches TRBD1 (5 bases). This CDR3 comprises 14 residues. Trimming took off 6 bases at V and 2 bases at J, with 13 bases between the two ends. Germline lookup yields CDR1 LNHDA and CDR2 SQIVND (reference sequence). The CDR3: CASSELEGNYGYTF. The CDR3 DNA reads TGTGCCAGTAGCGAGTTGGAGGGGAACTATGGCTACACCTTC.

The chain uses TRBV4-1 and TRBJ2-1; D is ambiguous. This CDR3 comprises 13 residues. Germline V lookup: CDR1 MGHRA, CDR2 YSYEKL. V lost 1 base, J lost 8 bases, and 9 bases lay in between. CDR3 residues: CASSQVIVDEQFF. In DNA, the CDR3 is TGCGCCAGCAGCCAAGTTATTGTCGATGAGCAGTTCTTC.

This chain uses TRBV5-6 with TRBJ2-5, with 7 bases identical to TRBD1. Per the germline V gene, CDR1 is SGHDT and CDR2 is YYEEEE. V shed 2 bases, J shed 4 bases, and the junction held 11 bases outside the gene matches. The CDR3 contains 16 residues. CDR3 nucleotides: TGTGCCAGCAGCTTTGGGATAGGGGGCGTCGGAGAGACCCAGTACTTC. Encoded protein: CASSFGIGGVGETQYF.

The V gene is TRBV29-1, the J gene TRBJ2-2; D ambiguous. V was trimmed by 6 bases and J by 2 bases, leaving 7 bases between them. This CDR3 is 12 amino acids long. CDR1 is SQVTM, CDR2 ANQGSEA, per germline. For the CDR3, the DNA is TGCAGCGTGGGGAAAAACACCGGGGAGCTGTTTTTT. This codes for CSVGKNTGELFF.

About this clone: Different DNA sequences within this sample yield the same CDR3. The chain joins TRBV27 to TRBJ1-5, with a possible D match to TRBD1 (5 bases). CDR1 and CDR2 (germline): MNHEY, SMNVEV (reference sequence). The CDR3 sequence is 13 residues long. Trimming shortened V by 0 bases and J by 7 bases, and 7 bases separated the two germline ends. CDR3: CASSLSGGQPQHF. CDR3 DNA sequence: TGTGCCAGCAGTTTATCGGGGGGGCAGCCCCAGCATTTT.

The rearrangement joins TRBV5-1 to TRBJ2-1, with D unclear. Trimming cost V 4 bases and J 9 bases, with 14 bases left between them. The CDR3 is 13 residues long. Germline V gives CDR1 SGHRS, CDR2 YFSETQ. This CDR3 reads CASSIGKAREQFF. The CDR3 DNA follows: TGCGCCAGCAGCATTGGCAAGGCTCGTGAGCAGTTCTTC.

This clone was seen just once. The chain is built from TRBV6-5 and TRBJ1-5; D not resolved. This CDR3 region has 12 residues. CDR1 and CDR2 from the germline V gene are MNHEY and SVGAGI. Trimming removed 7 bases at V and 6 bases at J, with 10 bases between. CDR3 protein: CASNGPGQPQHF. CDR3 DNA: TGTGCCAGCAACGGCCCGGGTCAGCCCCAGCATTTT.

The chain couples TRBV5-1 to TRBJ2-2; no clear D. The CDR3 spans 11 residues. V dropped 2 bases and J dropped 10 bases, with 6 bases sitting between them. Germline V lookup: CDR1 SGHRS, CDR2 YFSETQ. The CDR3 sequence: CASSFGPELFF. CDR3 in DNA: TGCGCCAGCAGCTTCGGGCCGGAGCTGTTTTTT.

V usage is TRBV29-1 and J usage is TRBJ2-2, with no clear D. The germline V gene has CDR1 SQVTM and CDR2 ANQGSEA. This CDR3 region has 12 residues. Trimming stripped 5 bases from V and 1 base from J, with 5 bases between. The CDR3 is CSVSQNTGELFF. CDR3 DNA: TGCAGCGTTAGTCAGAACACCGGGGAGCTGTTTTTT.

V is TRBV19 and J is TRBJ2-7; D is uncertain. CDR3 size: 12 residues. V gave up 1 base and J gave up 6 bases, with 7 bases separating them. Germline V gives CDR1 LNHDA, CDR2 SQIVND (reference sequence). The CDR3 loop reads CASSIGVSEQYF. CDR3 in DNA: TGTGCCAGTAGTATAGGCGTCTCCGAGCAGTACTTC.

The rearrangement links TRBV27 to TRBJ2-1; D might be TRBD2 (5 bases). The CDR3 is 12 residues long. V was trimmed by 5 bases and J by 9 bases, leaving 11 bases between them. CDR1 and CDR2 (germline): MNHEY, SMNVEV (reference sequence). CDR3 region: CASSLTGSEQFF. In DNA form, the CDR3 reads TGTGCCAGCAGTCTCACGGGGAGTGAGCAGTTCTTC.